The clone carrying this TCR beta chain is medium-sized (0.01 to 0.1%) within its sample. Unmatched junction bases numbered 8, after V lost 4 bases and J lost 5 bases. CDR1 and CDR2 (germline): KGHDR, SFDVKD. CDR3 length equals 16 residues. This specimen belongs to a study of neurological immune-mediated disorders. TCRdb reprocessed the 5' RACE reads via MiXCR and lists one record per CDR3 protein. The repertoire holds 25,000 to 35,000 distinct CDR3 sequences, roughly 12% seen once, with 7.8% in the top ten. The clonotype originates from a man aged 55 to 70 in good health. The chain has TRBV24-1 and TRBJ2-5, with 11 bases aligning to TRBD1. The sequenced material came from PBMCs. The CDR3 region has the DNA TGTGCCACCAGTGACCCCGGACAGGGGGCTGGGGAGACCCAGTACTTC. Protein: CATSDPGQGAGETQYF.